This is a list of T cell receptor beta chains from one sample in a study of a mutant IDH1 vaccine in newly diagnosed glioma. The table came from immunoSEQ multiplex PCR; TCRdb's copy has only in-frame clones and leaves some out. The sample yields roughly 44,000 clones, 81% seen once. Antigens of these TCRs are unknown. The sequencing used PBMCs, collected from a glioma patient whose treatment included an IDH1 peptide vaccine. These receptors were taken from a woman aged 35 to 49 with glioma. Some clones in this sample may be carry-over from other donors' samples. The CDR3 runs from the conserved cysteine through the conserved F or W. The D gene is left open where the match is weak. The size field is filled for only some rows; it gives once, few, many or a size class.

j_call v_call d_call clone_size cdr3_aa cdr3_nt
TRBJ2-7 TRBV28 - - CASSLGFLYEQYF TGTGCCAGCAGTTTGGGGTTTCTCTACGAGCAGTACTTC
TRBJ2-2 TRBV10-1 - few CASPGPIPGELFF TGCGCCAGCCCCGGTCCCATCCCCGGGGAGCTGTTTTTT
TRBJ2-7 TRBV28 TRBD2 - CAPGEAGEEQYF TGTGCCCCAGGCGAAGCGGGGGAAGAGCAGTACTTC
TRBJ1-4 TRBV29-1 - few CSVARPPNEKLFF TGCAGCGTTGCCAGGCCCCCCAACGAAAAACTGTTTTTT
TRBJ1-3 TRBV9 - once CASSGWAGQGNTIYF TGTGCCAGCAGCGGTTGGGCCGGACAGGGAAACACCATATATTTT
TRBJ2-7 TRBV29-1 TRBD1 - CSVGSGTAYEQYF TGCAGCGTTGGCTCCGGGACAGCATACGAGCAGTACTTC
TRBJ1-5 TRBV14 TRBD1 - CASSQGTGAQPQHF TGTGCCAGCAGCCAAGGGACAGGGGCTCAGCCCCAGCATTTT
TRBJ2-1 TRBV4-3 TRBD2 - CASSHQIQTSGRRGYNEQFF TGCGCCAGCAGCCATCAGATACAAACTAGCGGGAGGAGGGGGTACAATGAGCAGTTCTTC
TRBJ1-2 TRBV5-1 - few CASSLEGYGYTF TGCGCCAGCAGCTTGGAAGGATATGGCTACACCTTC
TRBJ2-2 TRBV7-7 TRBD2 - CASSLYLGLAGSNTGELFF TGTGCTAGCAGCTTGTATCTTGGGCTAGCGGGTTCGAACACCGGGGAGCTGTTTTTT
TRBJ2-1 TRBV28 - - CASSFSREQFF TGTGCCAGCAGTTTCTCGCGTGAGCAGTTCTTC
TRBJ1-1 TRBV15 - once CATSIPGLGETEAFF TGTGCCACCAGCATCCCAGGCCTCGGGGAAACTGAAGCTTTCTTT
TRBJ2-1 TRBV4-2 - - CASSPRTEYNEQFF TGTGCCAGCAGCCCCCGGACTGAATACAATGAGCAGTTCTTC
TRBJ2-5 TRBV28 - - CASSPPDQETQYF TGTGCCAGCAGTCCGCCGGACCAAGAGACCCAGTACTTC
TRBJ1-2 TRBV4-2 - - CASSHPESLGRRSIEGYTF TGTGCCAGCAGCCACCCCGAGTCCCTTGGGCGGCGAAGTATCGAAGGCTACACCTTC
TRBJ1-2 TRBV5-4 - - CASSLGGGYTF TGTGCCAGCAGCTTAGGGGGAGGCTACACCTTC
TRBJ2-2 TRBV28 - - CASRVLGGDGELFF TGTGCCAGCAGGGTACTAGGGGGGGACGGGGAGCTGTTTTTT
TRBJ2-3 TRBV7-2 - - CASTHRHNTDTQYF TGTGCCAGCACCCATAGACACAACACAGATACGCAGTATTTT
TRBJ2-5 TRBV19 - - CASSITSTSFETQYF TGTGCCAGTAGTATCACGTCAACCTCCTTCGAGACCCAGTACTTC
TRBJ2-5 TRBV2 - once CASSEGGQTQYF TGTGCCAGCAGTGAGGGGGGGCAGACCCAGTACTTC
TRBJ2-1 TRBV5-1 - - CASSGRTQYNEQFF TGCGCCAGCAGCGGGCGTACACAATACAATGAGCAGTTCTTC
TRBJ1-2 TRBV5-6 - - CASSRGGESYGYTF TGTGCCAGCAGCCGGGGGGGGGAGAGCTATGGCTACACCTTC
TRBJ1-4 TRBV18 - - CASSPLRGPEGKLFF TGTGCCAGCTCACCCTTGCGGGGGCCAGAGGGAAAACTGTTTTTT
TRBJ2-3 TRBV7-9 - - CASSPTHSDTQYF TGTGCCAGCAGCCCCACCCATTCAGATACGCAGTATTTT
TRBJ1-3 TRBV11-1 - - CASSWPGTRTGNTIYF TGTGCCAGCAGCTGGCCCGGGACCCGAACCGGAAACACCATATATTTT
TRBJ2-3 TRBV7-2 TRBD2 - CASSLVGLAGDTQYF TGTGCCAGCAGCTTAGTGGGCCTAGCGGGAGATACGCAGTATTTT
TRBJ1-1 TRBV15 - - CATSRDTLVGEAFF TGTGCCACCAGCAGAGATACTCTAGTGGGTGAAGCTTTCTTT
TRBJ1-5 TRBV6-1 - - CASSLDPHQPQHF TGTGCCAGCAGTCTAGACCCTCATCAGCCCCAGCATTTT
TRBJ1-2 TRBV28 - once CASSLQGWGYTF TGTGCCAGCAGTTTGCAGGGCTGGGGCTACACCTTC
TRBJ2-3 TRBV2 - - CASSVPKDTQYF TGTGCCAGCAGTGTCCCCAAGGATACGCAGTATTTT
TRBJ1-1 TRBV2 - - CASSPSVNTEAFF TGTGCCAGCAGTCCATCGGTCAACACTGAAGCTTTCTTT
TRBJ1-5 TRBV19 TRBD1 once CASSTGTANQPQHF TGTGCCAGTAGTACCGGGACAGCTAATCAGCCCCAGCATTTT
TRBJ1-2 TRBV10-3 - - CAISESEFYGYTF TGTGCCATCAGTGAGTCAGAGTTCTATGGCTACACCTTC
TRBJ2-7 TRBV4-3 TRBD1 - CASSPDRGGYEQYF TGCGCCAGCAGCCCGGACAGGGGAGGCTACGAGCAGTACTTC
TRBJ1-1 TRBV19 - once CASSEGPEAFF TGTGCCAGTAGTGAAGGACCTGAAGCTTTCTTT
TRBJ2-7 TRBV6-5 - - CASSYGSHPYEQYF TGTGCCAGCAGTTACGGGTCCCACCCCTACGAGCAGTACTTC
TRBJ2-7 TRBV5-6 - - CASSLDPRSLPYEQYF TGTGCCAGCAGCTTAGACCCAAGATCTCTACCGTACGAGCAGTACTTC
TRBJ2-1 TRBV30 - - CAWSFPPGLEQFF TGTGCCTGGAGTTTCCCCCCGGGACTTGAGCAGTTCTTC
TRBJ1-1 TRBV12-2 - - CARLGENTEAFF TGTGCACGCCTCGGGGAGAACACTGAAGCTTTCTTT
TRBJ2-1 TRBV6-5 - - CASSRTKNNEQFF TGTGCCAGCAGTCGGACCAAAAACAATGAGCAGTTCTTC
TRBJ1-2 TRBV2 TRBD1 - CASSEARQGDGYTF TGTGCCAGCAGTGAAGCCAGACAGGGAGATGGCTACACCTTC
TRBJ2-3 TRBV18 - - CASSPGGDTQYF TGTGCCAGCTCACCCGGAGGCGATACGCAGTATTTT
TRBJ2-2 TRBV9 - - CASSPTSGNTGELFF TGTGCCAGCAGCCCGACCTCTGGGAACACCGGGGAGCTGTTTTTT
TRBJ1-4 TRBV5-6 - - CASTSLVDGNNEKLFF TGTGCCAGCACCTCTCTCGTCGACGGGAACAATGAAAAACTGTTTTTT
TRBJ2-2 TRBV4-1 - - CASSPPSGYHTGELFF TGCGCCAGCAGCCCCCCTTCCGGGTATCACACCGGGGAGCTGTTTTTT
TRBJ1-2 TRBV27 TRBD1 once CASRQGRIGYTF TGTGCCAGTAGACAGGGGAGGATCGGCTACACCTTC
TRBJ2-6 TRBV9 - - CASSSTPSPGGYGANVLTF TGTGCCAGCAGCTCAACCCCCTCCCCCGGGGGCTATGGGGCCAACGTCCTGACTTTC
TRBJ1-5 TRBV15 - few CATSRVPNQPQHF TGTGCCACCAGCAGAGTACCTAATCAGCCCCAGCATTTT
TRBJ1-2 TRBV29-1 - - CSVVIPGEVRGYTF TGCAGCGTTGTGATTCCAGGGGAGGTTCGTGGCTACACCTTC
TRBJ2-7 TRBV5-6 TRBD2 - CASSGVLAFSYEQYF TGTGCCAGCAGCGGCGTACTAGCGTTCTCCTACGAGCAGTACTTC
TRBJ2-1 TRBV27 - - CASSYHAHQGGPWNEQFF TGTGCCAGCAGTTATCACGCGCATCAAGGCGGGCCTTGGAATGAGCAGTTCTTC
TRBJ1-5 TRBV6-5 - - CASSYGGSQPQHF TGTGCCAGCAGTTACGGTGGGAGTCAGCCCCAGCATTTT
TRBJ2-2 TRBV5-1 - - CASRLLTGGGELFF TGCGCCAGCAGACTCCTAACCGGGGGCGGGGAGCTGTTTTTT
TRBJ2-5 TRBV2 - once CASARQEAQYF TGTGCCAGCGCGCGACAGGAGGCCCAGTACTTC
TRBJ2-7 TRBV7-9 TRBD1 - CASSRRGQGSSYEQYF TGTGCCAGCAGCCGCCGGGGACAGGGGAGCTCCTACGAGCAGTACTTC
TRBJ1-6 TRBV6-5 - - CASRGAEMGNSPLHF TGTGCCAGCAGGGGAGCGGAGATGGGTAATTCACCCCTCCACTTT
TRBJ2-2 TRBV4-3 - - CASSPLPGELFF TGCGCCAGCAGCCCCCTCCCCGGGGAGCTGTTTTTT
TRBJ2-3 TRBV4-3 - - CASSQEGHRGGDTQYF TGCGCCAGCAGCCAAGAGGGGCACAGGGGAGGAGATACGCAGTATTTT